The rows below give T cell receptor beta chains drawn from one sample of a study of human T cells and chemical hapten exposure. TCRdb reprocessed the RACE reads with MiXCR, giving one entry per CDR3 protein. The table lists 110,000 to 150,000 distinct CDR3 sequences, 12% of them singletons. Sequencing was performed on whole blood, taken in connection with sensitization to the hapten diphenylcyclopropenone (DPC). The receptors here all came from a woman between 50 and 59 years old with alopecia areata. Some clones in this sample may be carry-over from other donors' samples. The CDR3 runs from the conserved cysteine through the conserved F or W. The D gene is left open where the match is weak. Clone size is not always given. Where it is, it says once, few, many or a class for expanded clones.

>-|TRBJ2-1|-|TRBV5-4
TGTGCCAGCAGCCCTAGATCGGGGAATGAGCAGTTCTTC
CASSPRSGNEQFF
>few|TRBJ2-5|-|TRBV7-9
TGTGCCAGCAGTTCCCAGGTGGGGGTTTTGGCAGAGACCCAGTACTTC
CASSSQVGVLAETQYF
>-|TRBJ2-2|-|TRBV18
TGTGCCAGCTCACTCTACTATGACTCCCTCATGGAGCTGTTTTTT
CASSLYYDSLMELFF
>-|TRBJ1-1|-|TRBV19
TGTGCCAGTAGTACCCAGCGGGGGGCTGAAGCTTTCTTT
CASSTQRGAEAFF
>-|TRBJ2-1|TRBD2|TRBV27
TGTGCCAGCACTAAGGGGCCGGGAGGAGATGAGCAGTTCTTC
CASTKGPGGDEQFF
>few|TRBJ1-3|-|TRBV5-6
TGTGCCAGCAGCCGACAGAGTAACTCTGGAAACACCATATATTTT
CASSRQSNSGNTIYF
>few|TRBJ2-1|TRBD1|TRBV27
TGTGCCAGCAGTTTAAGGCAGGGGGTAGTCAATGAGCAGTTCTTC
CASSLRQGVVNEQFF
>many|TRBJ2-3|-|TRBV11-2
TGTGCCAGCAGCGATAAAGGGGGATTCGGCACAGATACGCAGTATTTT
CASSDKGGFGTDTQYF
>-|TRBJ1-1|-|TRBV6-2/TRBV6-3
TGTGCCAGCAGTTACTCCGGACGGAGGGCCGCTGAAGCTTTCTTT
CASSYSGRRAAEAFF
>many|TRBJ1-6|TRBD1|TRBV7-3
TGTGCCAGCAGCAACACAGGGGACGGTTCACCCCTCCACTTT
CASSNTGDGSPLHF
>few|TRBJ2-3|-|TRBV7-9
TGTGCCAGCAGACCCGCCGGAGATACGCAGTATTTT
CASRPAGDTQYF
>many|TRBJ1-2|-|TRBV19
TGTGCCAGTGGGCGACAGAGGGGCTATGGCTACACCTTC
CASGRQRGYGYTF
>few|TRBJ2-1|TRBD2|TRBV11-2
TGTGCCAGCAGCCACTGGACTAGCGGGAGGCGATTAGGGAATGAGCAGTTCTTC
CASSHWTSGRRLGNEQFF
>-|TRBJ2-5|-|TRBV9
TGTGCCAGCAGCCCGACCACAGGGATGGAAGAGACCCAGTACTTC
CASSPTTGMEETQYF
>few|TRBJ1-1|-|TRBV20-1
TGCAGTGCTCGCAACCAGGCCCTGAACACTGAAGCTTTCTTT
CSARNQALNTEAFF
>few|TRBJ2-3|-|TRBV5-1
TGCGCCAGCAGCCGACTCCTCCAGCAGGGCACAGATACGCAGTATTTT
CASSRLLQQGTDTQYF
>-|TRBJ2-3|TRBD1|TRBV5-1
TGCGCCAGCAGCCGATCGGGACAGACTACGGATACGCAGTATTTT
CASSRSGQTTDTQYF
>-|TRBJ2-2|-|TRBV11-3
TGTGCCAGCAGTTCAGGGGGGCTAGCTAACGCGAACACCGGGGAGCTGTTTTTT
CASSSGGLANANTGELFF
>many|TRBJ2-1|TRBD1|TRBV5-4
TGTGCCAGCAGCGGGGGACAGAATCCTTCCTACAATGAGCAGTTCTTC
CASSGGQNPSYNEQFF
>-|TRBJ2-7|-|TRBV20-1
TGCAGTGCTAGCCTCCGGGACACAACCTACGAGCAGTACTTC
CSASLRDTTYEQYF
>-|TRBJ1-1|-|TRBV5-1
TGCGCCAGCAGCTTGGCCTCTTGGCAGGGGAGCGCTGAAGCTTTCTTT
CASSLASWQGSAEAFF
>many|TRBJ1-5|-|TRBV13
TGTGCCAGCAGCCAAATGGGGGGAGAGCCCCAGCATTTT
CASSQMGGEPQHF
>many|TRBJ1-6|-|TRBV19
TGTGCCAGCTCAGAAGCTTATAATTCACCCCTCCACTTT
CASSEAYNSPLHF
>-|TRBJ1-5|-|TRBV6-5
TGTGCCAGCAGTTACTCTTTTGCGGGGCAGGGCAATCAGCCCCAGCATTTT
CASSYSFAGQGNQPQHF
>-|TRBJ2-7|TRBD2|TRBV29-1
TGCAGCGTTGAAGATCCGTCGGGAGGTATCCCTACCGAGCAGTACTTC
CSVEDPSGGIPTEQYF
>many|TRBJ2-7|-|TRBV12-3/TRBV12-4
TGTGCCAGCAAGTTCGGCAGGGGCAAAACCTACGAGCAGTACTTC
CASKFGRGKTYEQYF
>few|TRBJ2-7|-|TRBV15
TGTGCCACCAGCAGAGATATCAGAGCCTCCTACGAGCAGTACTTC
CATSRDIRASYEQYF
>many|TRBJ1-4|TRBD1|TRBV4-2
TGTGCCAGCAGTCGAGGGGGCTTTAATGAAAAACTGTTTTTT
CASSRGGFNEKLFF
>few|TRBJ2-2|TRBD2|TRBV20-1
TGCAGTGCTAGAAGGTTGTCTAGCGGGAGGGTGGCGGGGGAGCTGTTTTTT
CSARRLSSGRVAGELFF
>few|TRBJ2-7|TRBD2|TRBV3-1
TGTGCCAGCAGCCACGCCACCCCAGCGGGAGGGCAGTACTTC
CASSHATPAGGQYF
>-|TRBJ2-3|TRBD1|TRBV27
TGTGCCAGCTGGGGGACAGGACTTGGGAATACGCAGTATTTT
CASWGTGLGNTQYF
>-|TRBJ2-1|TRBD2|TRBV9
TGTGCCAGCAGCGCTTCTCTAGCGGGATTCAACAATGAGCAGTTCTTC
CASSASLAGFNNEQFF
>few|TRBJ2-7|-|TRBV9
TGTGCCAGCAGCGGTACCCGTAGCTCCTACGAGCAGTACTTC
CASSGTRSSYEQYF
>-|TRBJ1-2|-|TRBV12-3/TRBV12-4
TGTGCCAGCAGCCAACAGGGTGCGAACTATGGCTACACCTTC
CASSQQGANYGYTF
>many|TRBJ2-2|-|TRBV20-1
TGCAGTGCTCTGGGGGGGGCGACCGGGGAGCTGTTTTTT
CSALGGATGELFF
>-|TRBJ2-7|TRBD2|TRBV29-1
TGCAGCGTTGACGCTTCGGGCGGGAGCTCCTACGAGCAGTACTTC
CSVDASGGSSYEQYF
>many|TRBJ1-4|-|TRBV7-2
TGTGCCAGCAGCTTTCGCCCGCCTGCAACTAATGAAAAACTGTTTTTT
CASSFRPPATNEKLFF
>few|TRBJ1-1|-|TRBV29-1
TGCAGCGCGGCTAACACTGAAGCTTTCTTT
CSAANTEAFF
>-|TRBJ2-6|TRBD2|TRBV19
TGTGCCAGTAGTATTATAATAGCGGGAGCTGGGGCCAACGTCCTGACTTTC
CASSIIIAGAGANVLTF
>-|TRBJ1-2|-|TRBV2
TGTGCCACCACGGTTCTCAGGGAAAATGGCTACACCTTC
CATTVLRENGYTF
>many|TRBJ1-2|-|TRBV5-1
TGCGCCAGCAGCCCAGACATAACTAACTATGGCTACACCTTC
CASSPDITNYGYTF
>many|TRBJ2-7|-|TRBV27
TGTGCCAGCAGTACCGTCGTGGGGGCAGGGGCCTCCTACGAGCAGTACTTC
CASSTVVGAGASYEQYF
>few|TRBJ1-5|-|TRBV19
TGTGCCAGTAGTATACAGGCCCGGCCAGTCCCTAATCAGCCCCAGCATTTT
CASSIQARPVPNQPQHF
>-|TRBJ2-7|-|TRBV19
TGTGCCAGTAGTATCAGACAAGGCCCCACCTACGAGCAGTACTTC
CASSIRQGPTYEQYF
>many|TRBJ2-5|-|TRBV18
TGTGCCAGCTCACCGGCGGGACAGAAGGGAGAGACCCAGTACTTC
CASSPAGQKGETQYF
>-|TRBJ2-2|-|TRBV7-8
TGTGCCAGCCCCGTGGGGAACAGGGTGGTCACCGGGGAGCTGTTTTTT
CASPVGNRVVTGELFF
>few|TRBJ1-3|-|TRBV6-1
TGTGCCAGCAGTGCTACTGGGAGCTCTGAAAACACCATATATTTT
CASSATGSSENTIYF